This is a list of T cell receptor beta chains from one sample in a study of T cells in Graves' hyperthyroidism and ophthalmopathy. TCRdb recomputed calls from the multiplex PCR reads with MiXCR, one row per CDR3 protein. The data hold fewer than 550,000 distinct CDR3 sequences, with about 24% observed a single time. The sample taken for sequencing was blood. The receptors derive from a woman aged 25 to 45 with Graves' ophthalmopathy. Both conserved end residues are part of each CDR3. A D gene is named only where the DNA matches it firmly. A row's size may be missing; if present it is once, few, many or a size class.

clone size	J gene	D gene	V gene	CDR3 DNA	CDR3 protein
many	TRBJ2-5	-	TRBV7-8	TGTGCCAGCAGCTTCAGGACGGCTGGTCAAGAGACCCAGTACTTC	CASSFRTAGQETQYF
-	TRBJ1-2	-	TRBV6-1	TGTGCCAGCGGGGGGAGGACCCGCTATGGCTACACCTTC	CASGGRTRYGYTF
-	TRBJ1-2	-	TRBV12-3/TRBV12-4	TGTGCCAGCAGTTTAGCAGCGTGGGGCTATGGCTACACCTTC	CASSLAAWGYGYTF
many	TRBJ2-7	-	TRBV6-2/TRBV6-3	TGTGCCAGCAGTTACTCTCATAGCGCCTACGAGCAGTACTTC	CASSYSHSAYEQYF
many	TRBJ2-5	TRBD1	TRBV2	TGTGCCAGCTACAGGGGGCTTCGGGAGACCCAGTACTTC	CASYRGLRETQYF
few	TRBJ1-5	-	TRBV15	TGTGCCACCAGCGAACAGGTCAATCAGCCCCAGCATTTT	CATSEQVNQPQHF
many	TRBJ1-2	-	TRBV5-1	TGCGCCAGCAGCTTGGACATTAACTATGGCTACACCTTC	CASSLDINYGYTF
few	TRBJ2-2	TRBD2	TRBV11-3	TGTGCCAGCAGCCTAACGGGGGGGGGCACCGGGGAGCTGTTTTTT	CASSLTGGGTGELFF
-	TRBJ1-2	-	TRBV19	TGTGCCAGTAGTATCACGGGGGTGAACTATGGCTACACCTTC	CASSITGVNYGYTF
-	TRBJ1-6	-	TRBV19	TGTGCCAGTAGCCCCCGGGCAGAATATAATTCACCCCTCCACTTT	CASSPRAEYNSPLHF